This T cell receptor (beta chain) was sequenced for a study of glioma-infiltrating T cells. Overall study findings and caveats: Only very few CDR3 sequences appeared in both tissue and blood. Tissue-blood divergence was below expectation in non-neoplastic patients, above in gliomas.

Amplification of TCR alpha and beta CDR3 regions from RNA used iRepertoire nested multiplex PCR. Tissue mRNA or PBMC total RNA, roughly 90-400 ng, went into one-step reverse transcription and amplification. TCRdb called the multiplex PCR reads again in MiXCR, with one record for every CDR3 protein. The sample lists about 89,000 distinct CDR3 sequences; 20% to 25% were seen once. This clonotype appeared many times. The antigen is unknown. Germline V gives CDR1 MNHEY, CDR2 SVGEGT. Trimming removed 4 bases from V and 5 bases from J, with 8 bases in between. The CDR3 has 12 amino acids. The chain couples TRBV6-2 or TRBV6-3 to TRBJ2-5, with no clear D. The source of this sequence is a human donor with low-grade glioma or glioblastoma, undergoing nonglioma brain surgery, or in good health (not recorded which). The specimen sequenced was glioma tissue, nonneoplastic brain tissue, or PBMCs (not recorded which). CDR3 nucleotide sequence: TGTGCCAGCAGTTCCGAATGGGAGACCCAGTACTTC. Translated: CASSSEWETQYF.